The rows below give T cell receptor beta chains drawn from one sample of a study of T-cell memory formation after mild COVID-19. Using its own MiXCR run on the 5' RACE reads, TCRdb lists one record per CDR3 protein. This sample has roughly 130,000 distinct CDR3 sequences, with about 15% found just once. Sequenced material: PBMCs or a T cell subset sorted from them (not recorded which). The receptors shown here come from an adult woman who had mild COVID-19 (a few samples of this study predate the infection). Cell type and time point are not known. CDR3s include the opening cysteine and the closing phenylalanine or tryptophan. The order of the fields is V gene, D gene, J gene, clone size, CDR3 protein, CDR3 DNA. D genes are given only for firm matches. Size values are once, few and many counts, or a class for expanded clones, and some rows have none.

TRBV20-1	.	TRBJ2-1	few	CSAPQGYNEQFF	TGCAGTGCTCCTCAAGGATACAATGAGCAGTTCTTC
TRBV5-1	.	TRBJ1-2	.	CASSFGRKASYGYTF	TGCGCCAGCAGCTTCGGACGGAAGGCCAGCTATGGCTACACCTTC
TRBV5-1	.	TRBJ1-1	few	CASSLEWANTEAFF	TGCGCCAGCAGCTTGGAATGGGCGAACACTGAAGCTTTCTTT
TRBV27	TRBD2	TRBJ2-3	few	CASRGTSKMTDTQYF	TGTGCCAGCAGGGGGACTAGTAAGATGACAGATACGCAGTATTTT
TRBV5-1	TRBD2	TRBJ2-1	many	CASSPGGSYNEQFF	TGCGCCAGCAGTCCGGGGGGCTCCTACAATGAGCAGTTCTTC
TRBV20-1	TRBD2	TRBJ2-7	.	CSARTPSGWAGGPHAYEQYF	TGCAGTGCTAGAACCCCCTCCGGTTGGGCGGGAGGCCCACACGCCTACGAGCAGTACTTC
TRBV6-9	TRBD2	TRBJ2-3	.	CASLTGPSGARGTQYF	TGTGCCAGCCTCACAGGCCCTAGCGGGGCCCGCGGTACGCAGTATTTT
TRBV20-1	.	TRBJ2-1	few	CSARGSIVRDEQFF	TGCAGTGCTAGAGGCTCCATCGTCAGAGATGAGCAGTTCTTC
TRBV2	.	TRBJ2-1	few	CASKEQANEQFF	TGTGCCAGCAAAGAACAGGCCAATGAGCAGTTCTTC
TRBV24-1	TRBD2	TRBJ2-3	few	CATSPRLAGGADTQYF	TGTGCCACCAGTCCGAGACTAGCGGGGGGAGCAGATACGCAGTATTTT
TRBV11-1	.	TRBJ2-7	few	CASSLGHLYEQYF	TGTGCCAGCAGCTTAGGACACCTCTACGAGCAGTACTTC
TRBV7-2	.	TRBJ2-2	many	CASSFSPGELFF	TGTGCCAGCAGTTTTAGTCCCGGGGAGCTGTTTTTT
TRBV28	.	TRBJ1-2	few	CASSIPQGSHGYTF	TGTGCCAGCAGTATCCCACAGGGAAGTCATGGCTACACCTTC
TRBV3-1	.	TRBJ2-1	few	CASSPGLLLNEQFF	TGTGCCAGCAGCCCCGGACTGTTATTGAATGAGCAGTTCTTC
TRBV12-3/TRBV12-4	.	TRBJ1-4	few	CASLSIAGEGLFF	TGTGCCAGCCTCTCGATAGCGGGTGAGGGACTGTTTTTT
TRBV11-3	TRBD1	TRBJ1-1	.	CASSLSRPFDRGNTEAFF	TGTGCCAGCAGCCTCTCAAGACCCTTTGACAGGGGAAATACTGAAGCTTTCTTT
TRBV4-1	TRBD1	TRBJ2-1	.	CASSQVQGAYNEQFF	TGCGCCAGCAGCCAAGTCCAGGGGGCGTACAATGAGCAGTTCTTC
TRBV12-3/TRBV12-4	.	TRBJ1-1	.	CASSPRTFLGAFF	TGTGCCAGCAGTCCCCGGACTTTCCTGGGAGCTTTCTTT
TRBV7-9	.	TRBJ2-5	.	CASSQSLGATSQETQYF	TGTGCCAGCAGCCAGAGTTTGGGCGCAACCAGTCAAGAGACCCAGTACTTC
TRBV7-9	TRBD2	TRBJ2-1	.	CASSGLAGYNEQFF	TGTGCCAGCAGCGGACTAGCGGGCTACAATGAGCAGTTCTTC
TRBV2	.	TRBJ1-6	.	CASSRLISENSPLHF	TGTGCCAGCAGTCGGCTCATTTCGGAGAATTCACCCCTCCACTTT
TRBV6-5	.	TRBJ1-1	few	CATHREGNTEAFF	TGTGCCACACACAGGGAGGGAAACACTGAAGCTTTCTTT
TRBV7-6	.	TRBJ1-2	few	CASSHTEQDPNYYYGYTF	TGTGCCAGCAGCCATACCGAACAAGACCCTAACTATTACTATGGCTACACCTTC